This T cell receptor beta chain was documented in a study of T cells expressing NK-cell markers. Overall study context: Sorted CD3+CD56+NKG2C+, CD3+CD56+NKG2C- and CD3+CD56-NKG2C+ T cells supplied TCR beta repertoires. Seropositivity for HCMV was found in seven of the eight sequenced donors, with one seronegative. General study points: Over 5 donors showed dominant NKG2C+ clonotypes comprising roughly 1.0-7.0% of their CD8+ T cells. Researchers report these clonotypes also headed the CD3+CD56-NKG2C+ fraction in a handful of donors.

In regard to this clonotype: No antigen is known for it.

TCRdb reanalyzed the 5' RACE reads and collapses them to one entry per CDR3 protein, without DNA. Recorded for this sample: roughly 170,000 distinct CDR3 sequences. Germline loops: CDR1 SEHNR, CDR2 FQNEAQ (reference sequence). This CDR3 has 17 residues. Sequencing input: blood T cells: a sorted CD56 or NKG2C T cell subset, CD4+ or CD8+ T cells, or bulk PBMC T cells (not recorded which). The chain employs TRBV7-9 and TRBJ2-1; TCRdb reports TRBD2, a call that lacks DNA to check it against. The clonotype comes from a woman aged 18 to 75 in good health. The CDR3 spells CASSLARTSGRGNEQFF.